This entry is about one TCR beta chain. A TCRbeta library incorporating unique molecular identifiers was prepared. One entry per CDR3 protein results from TCRdb running MiXCR on the PCR reads. The sample carries around 480,000 distinct CDR3 sequences, roughly 33% recorded once. The data were obtained in a study of T-cell reconstitution after alpha-beta-depleted transplantation in children. The CDR3 spans 15 residues. Trimming left V 2 bases short and J 7 bases short, with 17 bases between. Germline assignment: CDR1 KGHSH and CDR2 LQKENI. The sequences come from PBMCs from the stem cell graft donor, collected from the stem cell graft. This receptor was obtained from a human donor who donated a stem cell graft to a child with aplastic anemia. The chain has TRBV18 and TRBJ1-1, with D tentatively TRBD1 (5 bases). The CDR3 loop is CASSPDSAGGGEAFF. The DNA of the CDR3 is TGTGCCAGCTCACCAGACAGTGCGGGCGGGGGTGAAGCTTTCTTT.